What follows is one T cell receptor beta chain and its context. After removal of 1 base from V and 0 bases from J, the junction contained 5 bases not matched to a gene. The CDR3 sequence is 17 residues long. CDR1 is SGHNT, CDR2 YENEEA, per germline. The data were obtained in a study of blood T cell repertoires in COVID-19. Across the study: Samples representing acute and convalescent COVID-19 were sourced from the United States, Italy and Spain. T cells, B-cell-depleted T cells, or PBMCs provided the cDNA or gDNA that served as material.

Method: immunoSEQ multiplex PCR; TCRdb's copy keeps in-frame clones and lacks some. This table holds about 96,000 clones, roughly 90% found once. The genes are TRBV11-3 and TRBJ2-4; 8 bases line up with TRBD1. This clonotype was obtained from a human donor with COVID-19, enrolled during active disease. The donor label of this sample is uncertain. Sequenced sample: peripheral blood. The CDR3 region has the DNA TGTGCCAGCAGCTTAGCAGCCGGGACAGGAGCCAAAAACATTCAGTACTTC. This gives the protein CASSLAAGTGAKNIQYF.